This T cell receptor beta chain was observed in a study of control samples from healthy donors and cancer patients. The method was immunoSEQ multiplex PCR; TCRdb's version includes in-frame clones alone and lacks a portion of them. The table lists 95,000 to 150,000 clones, about nine tenths of them singletons, with around 9.4% in the top ten. V dropped 0 bases and J dropped 5 bases, with 16 bases sitting between them. CDR1 is LGHNA and CDR2 is YSLEER in the germline V gene. This CDR3 is built from 16 residues. This receptor was obtained from a man aged 35 to 55 in good health. The chain is built from TRBV4-3 and TRBJ1-1; D gene unclear. Sequenced material: blood. The CDR3 DNA is TGCGCCAGCAGCCAAGATCTCGGGGTGGGTTTAACTGAAGCTTTCTTT. It codes for CASSQDLGVGLTEAFF.